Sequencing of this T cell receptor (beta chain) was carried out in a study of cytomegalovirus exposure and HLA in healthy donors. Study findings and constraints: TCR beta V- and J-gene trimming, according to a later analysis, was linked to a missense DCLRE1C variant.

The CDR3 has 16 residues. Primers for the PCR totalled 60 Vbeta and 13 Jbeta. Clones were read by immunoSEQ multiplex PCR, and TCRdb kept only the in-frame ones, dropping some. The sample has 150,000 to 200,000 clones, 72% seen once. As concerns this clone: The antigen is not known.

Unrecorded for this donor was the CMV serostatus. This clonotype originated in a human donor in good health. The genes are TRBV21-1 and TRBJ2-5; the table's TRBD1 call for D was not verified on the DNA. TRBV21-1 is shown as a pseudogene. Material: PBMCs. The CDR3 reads CASSLQGTGSQETQYF. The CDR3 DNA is TGTGCCAGCAGCCTACAGGGAACAGGGAGCCAAGAGACCCAGTACTTC.